The 10 T cell receptor beta chains reported below all come from one sample, sequenced in a study of a mutant IDH1 vaccine in newly diagnosed glioma. The sample's time point: baseline, week 1 (first vaccination visit). As to treatment: pre-vaccination baseline after standard-of-care therapy. Produced via immunoSEQ multiplex PCR; TCRdb's table is partial and in-frame only. The table has about 96,000 clones, roughly 75% seen once. This sample comprised PBMCs, obtained from a glioma patient treated with radiotherapy, temozolomide or both. The receptors shown here come from a man aged 35-49 years with glioma.

This clone was detected a few times. The chain uses TRBV5-5 and TRBJ2-5, with TRBD2 identical over 10 bases. The CDR3 spans 14 residues. Losses at the gene ends were 5 bases for V and 3 bases for J; bases not matched to a gene: 4. Germline V gene data show CDR1 as SGHKS and CDR2 as YYEKEE (reference sequence). The CDR3 nucleotides read TGTGCCAGCAGTCGTCTAGCGGGGGAAGAGACCCAGTACTTC. Translating gives CASSRLAGEETQYF.

The V call is TRBV7-9, the J call TRBJ2-4, with D tentatively TRBD1 (5 bases). Trimming pared 0 bases from V and 0 bases from J, leaving 18 bases between. CDR1 is SEHNR, CDR2 FQNEAQ, per germline (reference sequence). The CDR3 contains 19 residues. CDR3 DNA: TGTGCCAGCAGCTTAGCCCCCCGACAGACCAGAAAAGCCAAAAACATTCAGTACTTC. Translation gives CASSLAPRQTRKAKNIQYF.

The rearrangement links TRBV28 to TRBJ1-5, with 9 bases fitting TRBD1. The germline gives CDR1 MDHEN, CDR2 SYDVKM. This CDR3 spans 13 amino acids. V lost 5 bases and J lost 7; bases outside the gene matches: 3. The CDR3 bases are TGTGCCAGCAGTGGACAGGGGAAACAGCCCCAGCATTTT. It yields the protein CASSGQGKQPQHF.

The gene calls are TRBV6-5 and TRBJ2-7; D remains ambiguous. Germline lookup yields CDR1 MNHEY and CDR2 SVGAGI. The CDR3 totals 14 residues. The V end was cut by 2 bases, the J end by 6 bases, with 14 bases between. CDR3 sequence reads: CASSYTPLSPEQYF. The CDR3 coding sequence is TGTGCCAGCAGTTACACCCCACTGAGTCCCGAGCAGTACTTC.

The chain has TRBV11-2 and TRBJ2-5; TRBD2 might be the D (6 bases). CDR1 SGHAT and CDR2 FQNNGV come from the germline V gene. The CDR3 contains 15 residues. V lost 5 bases to trimming and J lost 5 bases, with 18 bases between them. The CDR3 DNA sequence: TGTGCCAGCAGCCCCTATCGGGGACTGTCCGAGACCCAGTACTTC. It is translated as CASSPYRGLSETQYF.

The table lists this clone with many counts. V usage is TRBV6-1 and J usage is TRBJ2-1; 9 positions agree with TRBD1. The V and J ends lost 9 bases and 8 bases, in that order; junction bases with no gene match: 8. Per germline, CDR1 MNHNS and CDR2 SASEGT. The CDR3 is 13 amino acids. The CDR3 bases are TGTGCCAGTGTGGGACAGGGCAAGCATGAGCAGTTCTTC. Translation gives CASVGQGKHEQFF.

V gene TRBV6-5 combines with J gene TRBJ1-1; D call uncertain. This CDR3 has 14 residues. Trimming stripped 5 bases from V and 5 bases from J, with 15 bases between. Germline V gene lookup returns CDR1 MNHEY and CDR2 SVGAGI. CDR3 sequence reads: CASSLAWRRTEAFF. The CDR3 DNA reads as TGTGCCAGCAGTCTAGCATGGAGGAGAACTGAAGCTTTCTTT.

The V call is TRBV21-1, the J call TRBJ2-2; TRBD1, the D gene given by the table, was not confirmed from the DNA. TRBV21-1 is an annotated pseudogene. The CDR3 length is 15 residues. The DNA for the CDR3 is TGTGCCAGCAGCACCCGACAGGGGCCAACCGGGGAGCTGTTTTTT. Protein product: CASSTRQGPTGELFF.

This clone was seen just once. The rearrangement links TRBV11-2 to TRBJ1-2; D unresolved. With 1 base removed from V and 8 bases from J, the gap between germline ends came to 14 bases. CDR3 size: 14 residues. Germline CDR1 reads SGHAT; CDR2 reads FQNNGV. The CDR3 protein is CASSLGGAGYGYTF. The DNA for the CDR3 is TGTGCCAGCAGCTTAGGAGGTGCCGGGTACGGCTACACCTTC.

There are a few counts of this clone. The chain joins TRBV4-1 to TRBJ1-1; D gene uncertain. Germline CDR1 and CDR2: MGHRA and YSYEKL. Between the trimmed V and J ends, which lost 3 bases and 4 bases, there was a span of 9 bases. This CDR3 contains 13 residues. The CDR3 nucleotides read TGCGCCAGCAGCCACCCCCGGAGCACTGAAGCTTTCTTT. Translation gives CASSHPRSTEAFF.